Detailed here is one T cell receptor (beta chain). There are 14 residues in the CDR3. Trimming stripped 1 base from V and 3 bases from J, with 9 bases between. Looked up from germline, CDR1 is SGHTA and CDR2 is FQGNSA. The data are from a study of Ad26.COV2.S vaccination and SARS-CoV-2 variants. Using immunoSEQ multiplex PCR, the repertoire was profiled, and TCRdb retains in-frame clones only, with some absent. Altogether over 110,000 clones are present, roughly 88% being singletons, with the ten largest covering 4% to 6%. This TCR was sampled from a human donor who had recovered from COVID-19. The J gene is TRBJ1-2, the V gene TRBV7-2, with a weak D call TRBD1 (5 bases). Source: peripheral blood, taken after recovery from COVID-19. For the CDR3, the DNA is TGTGCCAGCAGCTTAGAGGTGGGGGACTATGGCTACACCTTC. This gives the protein CASSLEVGDYGYTF.